These T cell receptor beta chains were read from a single sample in a study of blood T cell repertoires in COVID-19. Clones were sequenced by immunoSEQ multiplex PCR, and TCRdb holds only the in-frame ones, with some missing. Of approximately 230,000 clones listed, over 80% are singletons. The sequencing input was PBMCs or T cells enriched from blood (not recorded which). These receptors originate from a woman aged 18-30 years who had recovered from COVID-19. CDR3s include the opening cysteine and the closing phenylalanine or tryptophan. Clone size, where shown, is once, few, many, or a class for clones that have expanded.

clone size | J gene | V gene | CDR3 protein
NA | TRBJ1-2 | TRBV13 | CASSVGGNYGYTF
NA | TRBJ2-2 | TRBV19 | CASIPTHGTGELFF
once | TRBJ2-5 | TRBV7-9 | CASSLVESRRETQYF
NA | TRBJ2-7 | TRBV24-1 | CATTGFAGEQYF
NA | TRBJ2-5 | TRBV7-8 | CASSLLSWRRDRGTETQYF
once | TRBJ2-1 | TRBV7-6 | CASSRGGGPNEQFF
NA | TRBJ1-6 | TRBV19 | CASSWGVKANSPLHF
NA | TRBJ1-2 | TRBV6-5 | CASRALGQVNYGYTF
NA | TRBJ1-2 | TRBV19 | CASSIRGGYGYTF
NA | TRBJ1-5 | TRBV5-1 | CASSLSGGNQPQHF
NA | TRBJ1-4 | TRBV19 | CASSILEGLNEKLFF
medium-sized | TRBJ1-4 | TRBV28 | CASSLPQVNLWVTNEKLFF
once | TRBJ2-1 | TRBV2 | CASSKRPAGRDEQFF
NA | TRBJ2-3 | TRBV11-2 | CASSLEGARDTQYF
NA | TRBJ2-1 | TRBV9 | CASSVAFNNEQFF
few | TRBJ1-3 | TRBV7-2 | CASSQGGSGNTIYF
few | TRBJ2-4 | TRBV5-4 | CASSLGGQAKNIQYF
NA | TRBJ2-1 | TRBV20-1 | CSARSLSEQFF
NA | TRBJ2-3 | TRBV9 | CASSVATLGSPTDTQYF